This TCR beta chain was sequenced in a study of CD4 T cells in relation to SARS-CoV-2 and coronaviruses. For this clone: Its antigen is unknown.

CD4+ T cells from unexposed donors were obtained before the COVID-19 pandemic (2011-2018). CD4+ T cells were isolated from the cells after nine to eleven days of culture. Cells permitting, SARS-CoV-2 S/N and four cold-coronavirus spikes were tested on unexposed-donor CD4+ T cells. Assay used: immunoSEQ multiplex PCR; TCRdb lists only in-frame clones, some missing. The data hold roughly 15,000 clones, with about 79% observed a single time. Germline V lookup: CDR1 MNHEY, CDR2 SVGEGT. This CDR3 is 18 amino acids long. Trimming took 4 bases from V and 5 from J; bases not matched to a gene: 19. This chain connects TRBV6-2 or TRBV6-3 to TRBJ2-5; 7 nucleotides agree with TRBD2. The TCR originated in a human donor in good health. The specimen sequenced was CD4+ T cells from PBMCs, cultured in vitro. CDR3 residues: CASSFLRELPPPLETQYF. The CDR3, as DNA: TGTGCCAGCAGTTTTTTGCGGGAGCTACCTCCACCCTTGGAGACCCAGTACTTC.